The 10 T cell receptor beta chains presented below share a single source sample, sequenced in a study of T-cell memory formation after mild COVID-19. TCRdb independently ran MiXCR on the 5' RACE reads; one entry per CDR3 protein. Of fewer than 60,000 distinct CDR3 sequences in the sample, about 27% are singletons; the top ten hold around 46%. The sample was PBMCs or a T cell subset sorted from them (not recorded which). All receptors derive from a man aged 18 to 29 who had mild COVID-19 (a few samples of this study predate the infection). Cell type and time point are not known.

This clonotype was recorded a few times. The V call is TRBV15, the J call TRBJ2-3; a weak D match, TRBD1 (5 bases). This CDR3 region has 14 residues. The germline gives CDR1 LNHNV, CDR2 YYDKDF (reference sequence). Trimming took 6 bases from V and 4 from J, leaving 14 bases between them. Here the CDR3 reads CATRPGRESDTQYF. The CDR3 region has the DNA TGTGCCACCAGGCCCGGCAGGGAATCAGATACGCAGTATTTT.

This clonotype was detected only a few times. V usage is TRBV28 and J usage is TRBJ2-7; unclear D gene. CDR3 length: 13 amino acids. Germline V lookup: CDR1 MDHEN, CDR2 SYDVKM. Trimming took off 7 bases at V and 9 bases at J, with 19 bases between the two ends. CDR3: CASTPRVWFVQYF. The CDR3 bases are TGTGCCAGCACCCCAAGGGTCTGGTTTGTGCAGTACTTC.

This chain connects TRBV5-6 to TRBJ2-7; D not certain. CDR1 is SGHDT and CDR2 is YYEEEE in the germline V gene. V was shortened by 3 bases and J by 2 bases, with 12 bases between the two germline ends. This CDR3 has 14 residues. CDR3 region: CASSSETSPYEQYV. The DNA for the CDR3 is TGTGCCAGCAGCTCCGAGACATCCCCCTACGAGCAGTACGTC.

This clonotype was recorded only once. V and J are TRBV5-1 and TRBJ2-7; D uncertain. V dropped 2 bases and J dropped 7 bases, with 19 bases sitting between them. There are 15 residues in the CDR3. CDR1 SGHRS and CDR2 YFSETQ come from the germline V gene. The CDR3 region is CASSFLENTDLEQYF. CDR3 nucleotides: TGCGCCAGCAGCTTCCTCGAGAACACAGATCTTGAGCAGTACTTC.

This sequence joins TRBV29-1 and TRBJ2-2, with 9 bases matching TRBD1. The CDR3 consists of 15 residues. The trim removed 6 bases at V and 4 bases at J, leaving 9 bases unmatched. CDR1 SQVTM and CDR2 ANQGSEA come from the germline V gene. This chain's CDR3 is CSVVPGQGRTGELFF. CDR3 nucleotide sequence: TGCAGCGTCGTTCCGGGACAGGGCCGCACCGGGGAGCTGTTTTTT.

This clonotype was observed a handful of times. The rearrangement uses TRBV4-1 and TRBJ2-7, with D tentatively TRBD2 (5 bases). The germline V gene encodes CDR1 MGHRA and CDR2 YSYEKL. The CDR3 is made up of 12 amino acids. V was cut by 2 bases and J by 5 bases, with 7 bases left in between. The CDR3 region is CASSQTSDEQYF. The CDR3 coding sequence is TGCGCCAGCAGCCAAACTAGTGACGAGCAGTACTTC.

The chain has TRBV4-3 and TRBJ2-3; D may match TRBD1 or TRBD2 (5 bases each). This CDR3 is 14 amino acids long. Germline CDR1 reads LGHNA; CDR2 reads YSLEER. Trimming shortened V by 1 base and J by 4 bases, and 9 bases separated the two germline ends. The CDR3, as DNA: TGCGCCAGCAGCCAAGGCCGGGACCCAGATACGCAGTATTTT. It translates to CASSQGRDPDTQYF.

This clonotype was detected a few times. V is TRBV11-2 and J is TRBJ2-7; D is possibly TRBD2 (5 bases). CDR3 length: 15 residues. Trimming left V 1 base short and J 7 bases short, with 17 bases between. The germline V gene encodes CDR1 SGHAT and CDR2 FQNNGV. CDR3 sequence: CASSLATGVLREQYF. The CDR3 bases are TGTGCCAGCAGCTTAGCCACCGGGGTTTTACGAGAGCAGTACTTC. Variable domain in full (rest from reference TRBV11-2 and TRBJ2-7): EAGVAQSPRYKIIEKRQSVAFWCNPISGHATLYWYQQILGQGPKLLIQFQNNGVVDDSQLPKDRFSAERLKGVDSTLKIQPAKLEDSAVYLCASSLATGVLREQYFGPGTRLTVT.

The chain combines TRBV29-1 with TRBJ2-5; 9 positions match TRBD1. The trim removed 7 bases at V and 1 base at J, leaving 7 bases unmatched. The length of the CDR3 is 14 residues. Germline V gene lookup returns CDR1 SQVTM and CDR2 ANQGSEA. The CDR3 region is CSASGTGTQETQYF. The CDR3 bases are TGCAGCGCATCCGGGACAGGGACCCAAGAGACCCAGTACTTC.

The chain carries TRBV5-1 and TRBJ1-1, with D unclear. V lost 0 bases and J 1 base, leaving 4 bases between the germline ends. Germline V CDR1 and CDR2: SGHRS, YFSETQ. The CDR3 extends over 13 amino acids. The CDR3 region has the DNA TGCGCCAGCAGCTTGGTGGCGAACACTGAAGCTTTCTTT. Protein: CASSLVANTEAFF. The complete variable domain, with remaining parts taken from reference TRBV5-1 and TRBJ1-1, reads KAGVTQTPRYLIKTRGQQVTLSCSPISGHRSVSWYQQTPGQGLQFLFEYFSETQRNKGNFPGRFSGRQFSNSRSEMNVSTLELGDSALYLCASSLVANTEAFFGQGTRLTVV.